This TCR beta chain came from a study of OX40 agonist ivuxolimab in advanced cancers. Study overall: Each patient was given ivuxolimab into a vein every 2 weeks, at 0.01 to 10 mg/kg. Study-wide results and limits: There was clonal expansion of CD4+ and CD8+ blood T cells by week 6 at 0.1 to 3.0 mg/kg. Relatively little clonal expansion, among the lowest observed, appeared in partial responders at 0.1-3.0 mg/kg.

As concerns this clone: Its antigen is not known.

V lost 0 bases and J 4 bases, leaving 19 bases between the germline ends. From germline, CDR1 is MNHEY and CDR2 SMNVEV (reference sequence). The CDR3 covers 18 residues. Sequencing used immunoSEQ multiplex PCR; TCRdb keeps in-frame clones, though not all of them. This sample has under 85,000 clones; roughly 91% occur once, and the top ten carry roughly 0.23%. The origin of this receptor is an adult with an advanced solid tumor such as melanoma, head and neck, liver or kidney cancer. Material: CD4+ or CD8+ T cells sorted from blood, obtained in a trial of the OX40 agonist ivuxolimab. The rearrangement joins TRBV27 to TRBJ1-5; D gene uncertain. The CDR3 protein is CASSLSSWYEAGNQPQHF. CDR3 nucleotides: TGTGCCAGCAGTTTATCGAGCTGGTATGAGGCGGGGAATCAGCCCCAGCATTTT.